The next 7 T cell receptor beta chains were all read from a single sample in a study of shared clonotypes between healthy human individuals. Terminally differentiated effector memory CD45RA+ cells were excluded by CCR7 positive selection of CD45RO-negative cells. Profiled with immunoSEQ multiplex PCR; TCRdb holds only in-frame clones, not every one. This sample carries some 2.1 million clones, around 93% of them seen once, and the ten largest clones take about 1.6%. Sequencing used naive CD8+ T cells from PBMCs. The source of these receptors is a man between 18 and 35 years old in good health. Some clones in this sample may be carry-over from other donors' samples.

V and J are TRBV27 and TRBJ2-1, with D hard to call. Germline V gives CDR1 MNHEY, CDR2 SMNVEV (reference sequence). The CDR3 has 16 residues. V was clipped by 0 bases and J by 0 bases, with 9 bases between them. The CDR3 protein is CASSLSMRSSYNEQFF. The CDR3 bases are TGTGCCAGCAGTTTATCGATGCGGAGCTCCTACAATGAGCAGTTCTTC.

The chain joins TRBV7-6 to TRBJ2-1; 7 bases are shared with TRBD1. J was trimmed by 5 bases and V by 5 bases; bases with no gene match: 9. The CDR3 runs to 15 residues. CDR1 is SGHVS, CDR2 FNYEAQ, per germline. The CDR3, as DNA: TGTGCCAGCAGCCCGACAGGGCCCTCGGACAATGAGCAGTTCTTC. Amino acids: CASSPTGPSDNEQFF.

This chain connects TRBV10-1 to TRBJ1-2; D gene uncertain. V dropped 2 bases and J dropped 1 base, with 5 bases sitting between them. The V gene's germline CDR1 is WNHNN and CDR2 SYGVQD (reference sequence). There are 13 residues in the CDR3. CDR3 sequence reads: CASSEPDNYGYTF. DNA of the CDR3: TGCGCCAGCAGTGAGCCCGATAACTATGGCTACACCTTC.

This rearrangement joins TRBV7-9 to TRBJ2-3, with 8 bases aligning to TRBD2. CDR3 length: 17 amino acids. V was clipped by 1 base and J by 0 bases; unmatched bases: 6. Germline V gene lookup returns CDR1 SEHNR and CDR2 FQNEAQ (reference sequence). Written as DNA, the CDR3 is TGTGCCAGCAGCTTAGGCTTACTAGCGGATAGCACAGATACGCAGTATTTT. This gives the protein CASSLGLLADSTDTQYF.

This chain links TRBV7-8 with TRBJ2-7; D possibly corresponds to TRBD2 (5 bases). The germline V and J ends were trimmed by 0 bases and 3 bases, with 15 bases remaining between them. This CDR3 has 16 amino acids. Germline CDR1 is SGHVS and CDR2 is FQNEAQ. CDR3 region: CASSLAAGNPIYEQYF. As DNA, the CDR3 is TGTGCCAGCAGCTTAGCCGCCGGGAACCCGATCTACGAGCAGTACTTC.

The chain recombines TRBV5-1 with TRBJ1-1; tentative D call: TRBD1 (6 bases). V was clipped by 0 bases and J by 1 base, with 7 bases between them. In germline, CDR1 is SGHRS, CDR2 YFSETQ. This CDR3 spans 14 amino acids. CDR3 amino acids: CASSLEGGNTEAFF. The CDR3 DNA follows: TGCGCCAGCAGCTTGGAAGGGGGGAACACTGAAGCTTTCTTT. Drawing the rest from reference TRBV5-1 and TRBJ1-1, the complete variable domain is KAGVTQTPRYLIKTRGQQVTLSCSPISGHRSVSWYQQTPGQGLQFLFEYFSETQRNKGNFPGRFSGRQFSNSRSEMNVSTLELGDSALYLCASSLEGGNTEAFFGQGTRLTVV.

To note about this clone: The sample has other DNA sequences that encode this CDR3 too. In DNA, the CDR3 is TGTGCCAGCAGCGTAGTCGGGAGCTCCTACGAGCAGTACTTC. Protein product: CASSVVGSSYEQYF. This chain uses TRBV9 with TRBJ2-7; TRBD2 might be the D (6 bases). Germline CDR1 SGDLS, CDR2 YYNGEE. The CDR3 extends over 14 amino acids. Trimming shortened V by 0 bases and J by 0 bases, and 7 bases separated the two germline ends.